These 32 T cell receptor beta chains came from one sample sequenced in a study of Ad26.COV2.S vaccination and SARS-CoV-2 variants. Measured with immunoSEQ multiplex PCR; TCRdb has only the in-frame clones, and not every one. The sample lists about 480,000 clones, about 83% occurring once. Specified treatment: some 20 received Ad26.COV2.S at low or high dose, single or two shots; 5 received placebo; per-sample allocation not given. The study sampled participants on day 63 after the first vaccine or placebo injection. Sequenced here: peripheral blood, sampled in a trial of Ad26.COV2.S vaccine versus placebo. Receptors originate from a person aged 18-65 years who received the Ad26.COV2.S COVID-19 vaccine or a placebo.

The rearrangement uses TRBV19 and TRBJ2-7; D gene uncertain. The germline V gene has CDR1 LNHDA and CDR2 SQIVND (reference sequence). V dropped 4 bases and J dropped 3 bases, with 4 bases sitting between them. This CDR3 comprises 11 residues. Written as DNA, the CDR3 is TGTGCCAGTAGTAGTGGCTACGAGCAGTACTTC. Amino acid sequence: CASSSGYEQYF.

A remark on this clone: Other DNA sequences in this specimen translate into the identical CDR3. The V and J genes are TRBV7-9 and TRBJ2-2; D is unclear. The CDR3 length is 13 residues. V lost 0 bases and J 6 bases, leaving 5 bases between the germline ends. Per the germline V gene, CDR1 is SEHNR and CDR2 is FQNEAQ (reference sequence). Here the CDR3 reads CASSLAGPGELFF. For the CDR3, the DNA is TGTGCCAGCAGCTTAGCGGGCCCCGGGGAGCTGTTTTTT.

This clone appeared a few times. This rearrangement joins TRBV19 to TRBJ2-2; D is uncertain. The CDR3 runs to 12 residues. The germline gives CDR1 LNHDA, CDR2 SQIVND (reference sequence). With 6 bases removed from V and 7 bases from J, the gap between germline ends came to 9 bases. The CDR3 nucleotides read TGTGCCAGTAGGGACGGCCACGGGGAGCTGTTTTTT. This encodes CASRDGHGELFF.

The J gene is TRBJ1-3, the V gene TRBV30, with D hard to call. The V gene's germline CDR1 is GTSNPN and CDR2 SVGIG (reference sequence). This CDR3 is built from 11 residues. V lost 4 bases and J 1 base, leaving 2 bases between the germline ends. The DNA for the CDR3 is TGTGCCTGGATTTCTGGAAACACCATATATTTT. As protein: CAWISGNTIYF.

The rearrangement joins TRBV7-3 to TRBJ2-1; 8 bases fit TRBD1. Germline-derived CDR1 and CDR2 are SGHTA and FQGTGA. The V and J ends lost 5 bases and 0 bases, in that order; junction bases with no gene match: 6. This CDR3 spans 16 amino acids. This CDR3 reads CASSPTGANSYNEQFF. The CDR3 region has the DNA TGTGCCAGCAGCCCGACAGGGGCCAACTCCTACAATGAGCAGTTCTTC.

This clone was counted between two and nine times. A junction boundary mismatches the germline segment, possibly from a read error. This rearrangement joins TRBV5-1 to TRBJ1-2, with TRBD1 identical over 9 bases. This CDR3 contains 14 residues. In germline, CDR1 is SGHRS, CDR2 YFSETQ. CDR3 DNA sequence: TGCGCCAGCAGGTTGGGACAGGGAAACTATGGCTACACCTTC. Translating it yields CASRLGQGNYGYTF.

CDR3 DNA sequence: TGTGCCAGCAGTGGGGGTCTTCAGCCCCAGCATTTT. This codes for CASSGGLQPQHF. The chain is built from TRBV28 and TRBJ1-5; TRBD1 might be the D (5 bases). The germline V gene has CDR1 MDHEN and CDR2 SYDVKM. The CDR3 sequence is 12 residues long. The V and J ends lost 5 bases and 6 bases respectively, with 8 bases between them.

As DNA, the CDR3 is TGTGCCAGCAGCCGTTGGGGTATTGGGGGAGAGACCCAGTACTTC. It specifies CASSRWGIGGETQYF. The chain employs TRBV28 and TRBJ2-5; D assignment may be TRBD1 or TRBD2 (5 bases each). The CDR3 is 15 residues long. Looked up from germline, CDR1 is MDHEN and CDR2 is SYDVKM. Trimming shortened V by 6 bases and J by 4 bases, and 18 bases separated the two germline ends.

CDR3: CASSQANRVNTEAFF. In DNA, the CDR3 is TGTGCCAGCAGCCAAGCAAACAGGGTGAACACTGAAGCTTTCTTT. The chain uses TRBV4-2 and TRBJ1-1, with D possibly matching TRBD1 (6 bases). Trimming took off 1 base at V and 0 bases at J, with 9 bases between the two ends. Germline V gives CDR1 LGHNA, CDR2 YNFKEQ. The CDR3 covers 15 residues.

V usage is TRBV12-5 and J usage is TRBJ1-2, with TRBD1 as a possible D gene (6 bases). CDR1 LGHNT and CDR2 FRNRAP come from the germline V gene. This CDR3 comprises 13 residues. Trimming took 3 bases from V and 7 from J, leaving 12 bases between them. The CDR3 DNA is TGTGCTAGTGGTTTTGGGGGCGCTGTTGGCTACACCTTC. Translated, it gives CASGFGGAVGYTF.

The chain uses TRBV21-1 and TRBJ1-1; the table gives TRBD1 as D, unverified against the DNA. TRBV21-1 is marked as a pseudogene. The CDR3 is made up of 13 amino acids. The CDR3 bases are TGTGCCAATAACTCACAGGCCCCCAGGGGAGCTTTCTTT. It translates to CANNSQAPRGAFF.

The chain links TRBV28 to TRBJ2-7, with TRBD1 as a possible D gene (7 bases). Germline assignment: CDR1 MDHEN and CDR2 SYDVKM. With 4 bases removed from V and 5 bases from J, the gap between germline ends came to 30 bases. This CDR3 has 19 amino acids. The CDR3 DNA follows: TGTGCCAGCAGTTCCCCGTTTCGGGGGACAGCGGACCTCTTCGACGAGCAGTACTTC. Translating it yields CASSSPFRGTADLFDEQYF. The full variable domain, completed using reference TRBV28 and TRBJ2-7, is DVKVTQSSRYLVKRTGEKVFLECVQDMDHENMFWYRQDPGLGLRLIYFSYDVKMKEKGDIPEGYSVSREKKERFSLILESASTNQTSMYLCASSSPFRGTADLFDEQYFGPGTRLTVT.

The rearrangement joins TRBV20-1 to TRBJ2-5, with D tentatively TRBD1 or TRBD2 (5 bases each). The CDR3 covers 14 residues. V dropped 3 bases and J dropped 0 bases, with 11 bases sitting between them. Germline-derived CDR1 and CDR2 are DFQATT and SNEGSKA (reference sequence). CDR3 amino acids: CSASILGDQETQYF. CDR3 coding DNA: TGCAGTGCTAGTATTCTGGGGGACCAAGAGACCCAGTACTTC.

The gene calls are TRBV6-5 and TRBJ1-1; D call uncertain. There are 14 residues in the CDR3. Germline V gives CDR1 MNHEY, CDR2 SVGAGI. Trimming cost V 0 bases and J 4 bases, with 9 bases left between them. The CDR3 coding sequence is TGTGCCAGCAGTTACTCGGCTGGTGTCACTGAAGCTTTCTTT. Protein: CASSYSAGVTEAFF.

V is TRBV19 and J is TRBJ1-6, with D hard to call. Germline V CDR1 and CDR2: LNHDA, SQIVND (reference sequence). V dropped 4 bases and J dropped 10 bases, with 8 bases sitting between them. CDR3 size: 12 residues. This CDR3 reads CASSRLGSPLHF. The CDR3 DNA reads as TGTGCCAGTAGTAGGCTCGGATCACCCCTCCACTTT.

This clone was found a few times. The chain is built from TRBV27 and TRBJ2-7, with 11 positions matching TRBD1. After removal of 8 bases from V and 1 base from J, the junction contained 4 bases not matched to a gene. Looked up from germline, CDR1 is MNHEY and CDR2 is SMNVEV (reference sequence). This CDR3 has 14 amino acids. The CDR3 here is CASPGQGVSYEQYF. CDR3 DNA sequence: TGTGCCAGCCCGGGACAGGGGGTATCCTACGAGCAGTACTTC.

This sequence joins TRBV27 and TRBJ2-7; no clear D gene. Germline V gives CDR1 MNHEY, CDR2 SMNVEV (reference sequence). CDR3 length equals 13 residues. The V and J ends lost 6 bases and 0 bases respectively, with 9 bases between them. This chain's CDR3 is CASRPGRSYEQYF. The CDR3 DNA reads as TGTGCCAGCAGACCTGGACGCTCCTACGAGCAGTACTTC.

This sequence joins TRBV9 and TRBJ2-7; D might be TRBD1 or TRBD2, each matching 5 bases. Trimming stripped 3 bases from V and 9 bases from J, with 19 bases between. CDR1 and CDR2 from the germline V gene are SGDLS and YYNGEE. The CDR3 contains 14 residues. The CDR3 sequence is CASSETSWGTGQYF. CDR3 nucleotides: TGTGCCAGCAGCGAGACCTCATGGGGGACGGGGCAGTACTTC.

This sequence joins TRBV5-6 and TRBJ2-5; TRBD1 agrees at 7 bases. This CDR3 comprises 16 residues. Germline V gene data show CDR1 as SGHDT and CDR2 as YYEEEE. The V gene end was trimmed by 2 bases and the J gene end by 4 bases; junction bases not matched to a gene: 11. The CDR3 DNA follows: TGTGCCAGCAGCTTCATAAGGGGGCGAGGGGGAGAGACCCAGTACTTC. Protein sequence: CASSFIRGRGGETQYF.

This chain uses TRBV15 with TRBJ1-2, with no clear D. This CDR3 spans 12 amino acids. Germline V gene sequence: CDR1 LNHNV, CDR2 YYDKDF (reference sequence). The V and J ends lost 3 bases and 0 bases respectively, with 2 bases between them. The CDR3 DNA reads TGTGCCACCAGCAGTTCTAACTATGGCTACACCTTC. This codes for CATSSSNYGYTF.

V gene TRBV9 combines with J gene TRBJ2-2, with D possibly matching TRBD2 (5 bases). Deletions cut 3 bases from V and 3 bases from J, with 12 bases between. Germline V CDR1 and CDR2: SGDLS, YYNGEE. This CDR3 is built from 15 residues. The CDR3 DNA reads TGTGCCAGCAGCGCAAGGAGGTTGGACACCGGGGAGCTGTTTTTT. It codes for CASSARRLDTGELFF.

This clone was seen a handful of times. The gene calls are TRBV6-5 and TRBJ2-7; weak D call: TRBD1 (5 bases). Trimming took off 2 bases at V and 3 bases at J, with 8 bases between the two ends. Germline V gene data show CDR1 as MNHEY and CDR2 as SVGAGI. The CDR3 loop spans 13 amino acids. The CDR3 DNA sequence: TGTGCCAGCAGTTACGACAGAGACTACGAGCAGTACTTC. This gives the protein CASSYDRDYEQYF.

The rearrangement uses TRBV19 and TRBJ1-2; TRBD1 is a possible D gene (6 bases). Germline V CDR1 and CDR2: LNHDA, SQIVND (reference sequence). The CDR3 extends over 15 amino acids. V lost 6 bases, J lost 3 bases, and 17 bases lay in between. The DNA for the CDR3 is TGTGCCAGTAGATCTCCGTGGGGGGCCCACTATGGCTACACCTTC. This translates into CASRSPWGAHYGYTF.

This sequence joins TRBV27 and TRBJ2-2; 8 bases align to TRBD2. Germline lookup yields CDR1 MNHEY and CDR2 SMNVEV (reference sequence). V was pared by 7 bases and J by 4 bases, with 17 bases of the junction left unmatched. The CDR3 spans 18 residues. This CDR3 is CASTLWSRSGSSTGELFF. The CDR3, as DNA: TGTGCCAGCACCCTATGGTCCCGGAGCGGGAGTAGCACCGGGGAGCTGTTTTTT.

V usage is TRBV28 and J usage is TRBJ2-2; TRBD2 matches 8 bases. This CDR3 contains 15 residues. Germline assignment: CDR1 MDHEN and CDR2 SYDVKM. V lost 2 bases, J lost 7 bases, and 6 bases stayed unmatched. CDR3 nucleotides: TGTGCCAGCAGTTTACCGTGGCTAGCGGGCGGGGAGCTGTTTTTT. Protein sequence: CASSLPWLAGGELFF.

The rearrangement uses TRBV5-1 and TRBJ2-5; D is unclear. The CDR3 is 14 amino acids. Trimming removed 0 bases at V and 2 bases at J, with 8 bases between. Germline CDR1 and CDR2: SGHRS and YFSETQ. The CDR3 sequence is CASSLGSLQETQYF. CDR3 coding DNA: TGCGCCAGCAGCTTGGGGAGCCTGCAAGAGACCCAGTACTTC.

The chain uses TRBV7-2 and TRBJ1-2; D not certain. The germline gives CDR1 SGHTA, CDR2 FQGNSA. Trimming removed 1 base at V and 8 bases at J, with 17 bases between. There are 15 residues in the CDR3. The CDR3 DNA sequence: TGTGCCAGCAGCTTAGGGTCAGGTCGCGGCTACGGCTACACCTTC. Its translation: CASSLGSGRGYGYTF.

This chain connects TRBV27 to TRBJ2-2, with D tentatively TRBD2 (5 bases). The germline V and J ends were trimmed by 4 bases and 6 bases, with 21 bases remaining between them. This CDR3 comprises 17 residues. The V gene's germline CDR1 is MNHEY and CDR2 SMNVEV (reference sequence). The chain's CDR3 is CASSSGEFGHRAGELFF. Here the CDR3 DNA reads TGTGCCAGCAGTTCCGGGGAGTTCGGGCATAGGGCCGGGGAGCTGTTTTTT.

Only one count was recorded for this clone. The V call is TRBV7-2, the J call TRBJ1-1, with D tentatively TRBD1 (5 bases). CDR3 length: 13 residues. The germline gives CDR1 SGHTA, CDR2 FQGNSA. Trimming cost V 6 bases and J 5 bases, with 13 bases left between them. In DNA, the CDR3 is TGTGCCAGCAGGCGGGGAGGGGCAACTGAAGCTTTCTTT. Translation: CASRRGGATEAFF.

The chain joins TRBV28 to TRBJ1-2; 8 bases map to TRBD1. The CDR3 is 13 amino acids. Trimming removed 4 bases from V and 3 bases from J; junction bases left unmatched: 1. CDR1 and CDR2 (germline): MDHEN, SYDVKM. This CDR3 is CASSSDRDYGYTF. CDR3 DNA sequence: TGTGCCAGCAGTTCGGACAGGGACTATGGCTACACCTTC.

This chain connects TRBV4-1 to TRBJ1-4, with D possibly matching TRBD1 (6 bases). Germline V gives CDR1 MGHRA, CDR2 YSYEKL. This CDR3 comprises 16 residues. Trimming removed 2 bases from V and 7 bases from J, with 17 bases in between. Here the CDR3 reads CASSQPNRARGEKLFF. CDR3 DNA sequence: TGCGCCAGCAGCCAACCGAACAGGGCAAGGGGTGAAAAACTGTTTTTT.

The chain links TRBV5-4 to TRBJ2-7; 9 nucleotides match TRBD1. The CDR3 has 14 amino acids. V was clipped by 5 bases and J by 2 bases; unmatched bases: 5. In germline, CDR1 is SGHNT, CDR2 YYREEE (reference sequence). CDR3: CASSLQGAAYEQYF. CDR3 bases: TGTGCCAGCAGTCTACAGGGGGCCGCCTACGAGCAGTACTTC.